These 2 T cell receptor beta chains were all obtained from the same sample, sequenced in a study of control samples from healthy donors and cancer patients. Only in-frame clones appear in the TCRdb table, and some are missing; sequencing was by immunoSEQ multiplex PCR. The sample holds tens of thousands of clones; under 90% are singletons and the top ten take roughly 6%. The sequencing input was blood. The receptor set was obtained from a man between 45 and 60 years old in good health.

This clone has a handful of counts. V is TRBV5-1 and J is TRBJ2-1; D tentatively reads TRBD1 or TRBD2 (5 bases each). This CDR3 has 13 residues. Germline V gene data show CDR1 as SGHRS and CDR2 as YFSETQ. Trimming left V 3 bases short and J 8 bases short, with 12 bases between. This CDR3 is CASSSIGTDEQFF. The CDR3 DNA follows: TGCGCCAGCAGCTCGATAGGGACCGATGAGCAGTTCTTC.

The count of this clone is one. The rearrangement joins TRBV27 to TRBJ1-4; D unclear. The CDR3 is made up of 14 amino acids. Germline CDR1 MNHEY, CDR2 SMNVEV (reference sequence). The V and J ends lost 8 bases and 3 bases respectively, with 13 bases between them. The CDR3, as DNA: TGTGCCAGCGGGAGGTTGTCGGCTAATGAAAAACTGTTTTTT. The encoded protein is CASGRLSANEKLFF.